A selection of T cell receptor beta chains follows, all from one sample in a study of OX40 agonist ivuxolimab in advanced cancers. The table came from immunoSEQ multiplex PCR; TCRdb's copy has only in-frame clones and leaves some out. The sample yields about 84,000 clones, more than 80% seen once. The sample here was CD4+ or CD8+ T cells sorted from blood, taken in a trial of the OX40 agonist ivuxolimab. These receptors were taken from an adult with an advanced solid tumor such as melanoma, head and neck, liver or kidney cancer. CDR3s include the opening cysteine and the closing phenylalanine or tryptophan. D genes are given only for firm matches. Clone sizes are given selectively: once, few, many, or a class where the clone is expanded.

TRBJ1-5 TRBV28 . . CASSDRTGAQPQHF TGTGCCAGCAGTGACCGCACGGGGGCGCAGCCCCAGCATTTT
TRBJ1-4 TRBV5-5 . . CASSLYSRASGEKLFF TGTGCCAGCAGCTTGTACAGCAGGGCATCGGGGGAAAAACTGTTTTTT
TRBJ2-5 TRBV5-1 . . CASRGGGLVQETQYF TGCGCCAGCAGGGGCGGGGGCTTAGTCCAAGAGACCCAGTACTTC
TRBJ1-2 TRBV19 . . CASSPGTDNYGYTF TGTGCCAGTAGTCCAGGGACCGACAACTATGGCTACACCTTC
TRBJ1-1 TRBV5-1 . . CASSGIAMNTEAFF TGCGCCAGCAGCGGTATCGCCATGAACACTGAAGCTTTCTTT
TRBJ2-3 TRBV5-1 TRBD1 . CASSLGAGGANTQYF TGCGCCAGCAGCTTGGGGGCAGGGGGCGCGAATACGCAGTATTTT
TRBJ1-5 TRBV6-1 TRBD1 . CASSGQGQPNQPQHF TGTGCCAGCAGCGGACAGGGACAGCCGAATCAGCCCCAGCATTTT
TRBJ2-1 TRBV4-2 TRBD2 once CASSVLAGGHNEQFF TGTGCCAGCAGCGTACTAGCGGGAGGCCACAATGAGCAGTTCTTC
TRBJ1-1 TRBV10-2 TRBD1 . CASSSQGGRTEAFF TGCGCCAGCAGTTCCCAGGGGGGTAGAACTGAAGCTTTCTTT
TRBJ2-3 TRBV19 TRBD1 . CASSPTGVGTQYF TGTGCCAGTAGTCCTACAGGGGTGGGGACGCAGTATTTT
TRBJ1-2 TRBV28 TRBD1 . CASSLGQGGGYTF TGTGCCAGCAGTTTAGGCCAGGGGGGCGGCTACACCTTC
TRBJ2-5 TRBV5-1 . . CASSLSGRETQYF TGCGCCAGCAGCTTGTCGGGACGGGAGACCCAGTACTTC
TRBJ1-5 TRBV27 . . CASSYSGQEPHF TGTGCCAGCAGTTACTCAGGCCAGGAGCCGCATTTT
TRBJ2-1 TRBV5-6 . . CASSLEQLGQFF TGTGCCAGCAGCTTGGAACAGTTGGGGCAGTTCTTC
TRBJ1-3 TRBV28 TRBD1 . CASSEGGASGNTIYF TGTGCCAGCAGCGAAGGGGGCGCTTCTGGAAACACCATATATTTT
TRBJ2-2 TRBV5-1 TRBD1 . CASSLVGGAYTGELFF TGCGCCAGCAGCTTGGTAGGGGGCGCATACACCGGGGAGCTGTTTTTT
TRBJ2-1 TRBV6-1 TRBD2 . CASSEAGGSSSRHNEQFF TGTGCCAGCAGTGAAGCGGGGGGGTCTTCCTCGAGGCACAATGAGCAGTTCTTC
TRBJ1-1 TRBV5-8 . few CASSFFAGAFF TGTGCCAGCAGCTTTTTTGCTGGAGCTTTCTTT
TRBJ2-1 TRBV5-4 TRBD1 . CASSLRQGMNEQFF TGTGCCAGCAGCTTGAGACAGGGGATGAATGAGCAGTTCTTC
TRBJ2-3 TRBV29-1 . . CSVGRRGADTQYF TGCAGCGTTGGGCGGAGGGGAGCGGATACGCAGTATTTT
TRBJ2-1 TRBV9 TRBD2 . CASSEGLAGGNEQFF TGTGCCAGCAGCGAGGGACTAGCGGGGGGCAATGAGCAGTTCTTC
TRBJ2-7 TRBV10-2 . . CASMLGGGPYEQYF TGCGCCAGCATGCTAGGGGGAGGGCCCTACGAGCAGTACTTC
TRBJ1-2 TRBV5-4 . once CASSGRESYGYTF TGTGCCAGCAGCGGCCGGGAGAGCTATGGCTACACCTTC
TRBJ1-5 TRBV5-6 TRBD1 . CASSFLGGLNNNQPQHF TGTGCCAGCAGCTTTCTAGGGGGCCTAAATAACAATCAGCCCCAGCATTTT
TRBJ1-1 TRBV18 TRBD1 . CASSQGALGTEAFF TGTGCCAGCTCACAGGGGGCGCTTGGCACTGAAGCTTTCTTT
TRBJ2-3 TRBV7-2 TRBD2 . CASSPVGSGSPTDTQYF TGTGCCAGCAGCCCGGTGGGGAGCGGGAGTCCCACAGATACGCAGTATTTT
TRBJ1-1 TRBV18 . . CASSPLRQSTEAFF TGTGCCAGCTCACCACTACGACAGTCTACTGAAGCTTTCTTT
TRBJ2-1 TRBV11-2 . . CASSLPRTAYNEQFF TGTGCCAGCAGCTTACCACGGACGGCATACAATGAGCAGTTCTTC
TRBJ1-3 TRBV9 . . CASSVSIDSGNTIYF TGTGCCAGCAGCGTAAGCATTGACTCTGGAAACACCATATATTTT
TRBJ2-7 TRBV5-4 TRBD2 . CASSLAGLGEQYF TGTGCCAGCAGCTTGGCCGGACTAGGCGAGCAGTACTTC
TRBJ2-1 TRBV5-1 . . CASSLVGGGNEQFF TGCGCCAGCAGCTTGGTCGGTGGCGGGAATGAGCAGTTCTTC
TRBJ2-5 TRBV5-4 . . CASSLEPQETQYF TGTGCCAGCAGCTTGGAGCCCCAAGAGACCCAGTACTTC
TRBJ1-2 TRBV6-5 . once CASSPKGRAGGYTF TGTGCCAGCAGCCCTAAAGGCAGGGCCGGTGGCTACACCTTC
TRBJ2-3 TRBV11-3 . . CASSLVGATDTQYF TGTGCCAGCAGCTTAGTAGGCGCCACAGATACGCAGTATTTT
TRBJ2-3 TRBV28 TRBD2 . CASSTRPPLAGGRTDTQYF TGTGCCAGCAGCACTAGGCCCCCCCTGGCGGGAGGCCGCACAGATACGCAGTATTTT
TRBJ2-3 TRBV2 TRBD2 . CASSPALAGYTDTQYF TGTGCCAGCAGTCCAGCACTAGCGGGTTACACAGATACGCAGTATTTT
TRBJ2-1 TRBV5-5 TRBD2 . CASSLDPPAGGTYNEQFF TGTGCCAGCAGCTTGGATCCACCGGCGGGGGGGACATACAATGAGCAGTTCTTC
TRBJ1-2 TRBV4-3 . few CASSQEVRDLGYTF TGCGCCAGCAGCCAAGAAGTTCGGGACCTTGGCTACACCTTC
TRBJ2-5 TRBV7-2 . . CASSPTRGTQYF TGTGCCAGCAGCCCCACCCGGGGGACCCAGTACTTC
TRBJ2-6 TRBV27 . . CASSTSLDSRSGANVLTF TGTGCCAGCAGTACCTCCCTGGACAGCCGCTCTGGGGCCAACGTCCTGACTTTC
TRBJ1-1 TRBV7-3 . . CASSLTPGIMNTEAFF TGTGCCAGCAGCTTAACTCCAGGAATCATGAACACTGAAGCTTTCTTT
TRBJ2-1 TRBV25-1 TRBD2 once CASSVGTSGGYNEQFF TGTGCCAGCAGTGTTGGGACTAGCGGGGGCTACAATGAGCAGTTCTTC
TRBJ2-5 TRBV28 TRBD1 . CASSALGRTGEETQYF TGTGCCAGCAGCGCTTTAGGACGGACAGGGGAAGAGACCCAGTACTTC
TRBJ2-7 TRBV6-5 . few CASRPGRTYEQYF TGTGCCAGCAGACCTGGACGGACCTACGAGCAGTACTTC
TRBJ1-4 TRBV15 . . CATSRDQGRNEKLFF TGTGCCACCAGCAGAGATCAGGGCAGGAATGAAAAACTGTTTTTT
TRBJ1-4 TRBV4-3 . once CASSHLVDAGGDEKLFF TGCGCCAGCAGCCATCTCGTGGACGCTGGGGGGGATGAAAAACTGTTTTTT
TRBJ2-7 TRBV28 . . CASREQYEQYF TGTGCCAGCAGGGAACAGTACGAGCAGTACTTC
TRBJ1-5 TRBV28 . . CASRRDMGNQPQHF TGTGCCAGCAGAAGGGACATGGGCAATCAGCCCCAGCATTTT
TRBJ2-7 TRBV11-2 TRBD1 . CASSQHRAGGLSYEQYF TGTGCCAGCAGCCAACACCGGGCAGGGGGCCTCTCTTACGAGCAGTACTTC
TRBJ2-7 TRBV11-3 . . CASSLNPSYEQYF TGTGCCAGCAGCTTAAATCCCTCCTACGAGCAGTACTTC
TRBJ2-1 TRBV6-5 . . CASSVGGSSYNEQFF TGTGCCAGCAGTGTCGGGGGAAGCTCCTACAATGAGCAGTTCTTC
TRBJ1-4 TRBV20-1 . . CSAYNEKLFF TGCAGTGCCTATAATGAAAAACTGTTTTTT
TRBJ2-3 TRBV29-1 TRBD2 . CSVGQGLAGGSTDTQYF TGCAGCGTTGGACAGGGACTAGCGGGGGGAAGCACAGATACGCAGTATTTT
TRBJ2-1 TRBV7-3 TRBD2 . CASSSAPRAAGGPGNEQFF TGTGCCAGCAGCTCGGCCCCCCGAGCGGCGGGAGGGCCCGGCAATGAGCAGTTCTTC
TRBJ1-4 TRBV19 TRBD1 . CASSPQNDRALTNEKLFF TGTGCCAGTAGTCCCCAAAACGACAGGGCCTTAACTAATGAAAAACTGTTTTTT